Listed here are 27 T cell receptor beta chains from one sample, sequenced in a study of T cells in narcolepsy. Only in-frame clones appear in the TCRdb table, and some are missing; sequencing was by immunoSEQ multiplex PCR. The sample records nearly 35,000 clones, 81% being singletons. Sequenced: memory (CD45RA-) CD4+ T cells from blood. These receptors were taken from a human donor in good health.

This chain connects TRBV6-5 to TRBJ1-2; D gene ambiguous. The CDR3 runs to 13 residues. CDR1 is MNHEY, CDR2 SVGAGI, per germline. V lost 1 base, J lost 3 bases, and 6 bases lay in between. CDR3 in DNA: TGTGCCAGCAGTTACTTGGGTGACTATGGCTACACCTTC. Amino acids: CASSYLGDYGYTF.

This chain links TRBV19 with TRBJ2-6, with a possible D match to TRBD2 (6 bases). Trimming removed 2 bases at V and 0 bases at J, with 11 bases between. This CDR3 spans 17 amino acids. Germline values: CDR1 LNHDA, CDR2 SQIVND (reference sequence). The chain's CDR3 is CASSIRGTLSGANVLTF. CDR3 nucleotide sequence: TGTGCCAGTAGTATACGGGGGACCCTCTCTGGGGCCAACGTCCTGACTTTC.

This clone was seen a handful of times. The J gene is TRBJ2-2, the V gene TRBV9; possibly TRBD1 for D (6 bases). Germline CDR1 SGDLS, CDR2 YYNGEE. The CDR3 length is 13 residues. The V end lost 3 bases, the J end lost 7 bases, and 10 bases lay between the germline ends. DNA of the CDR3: TGTGCCAGCAGCGAAGGGGGTTACGGGGAGCTGTTTTTT. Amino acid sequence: CASSEGGYGELFF.

The CDR3 sequence: CASSPSRQGAGELFF. The CDR3 DNA reads TGTGCCAGTAGTCCCTCTAGGCAGGGGGCCGGGGAGCTGTTTTTT. The chain has TRBV19 and TRBJ2-2; 7 positions agree with TRBD1. This CDR3 is 15 amino acids long. Germline V CDR1 and CDR2: LNHDA, SQIVND (reference sequence). J gave up 6 bases and V 5 bases, and 9 bases lay outside the gene matches. Looking up the rest from reference TRBV19 and TRBJ2-2 gives the full variable domain: DGGITQSPKYLFRKEGQNVTLSCEQNLNHDAMYWYRQDPGQGLRLIYYSQIVNDFQKGDIAEGYSVSREKKESFPLTVTSAQKNPTAFYLCASSPSRQGAGELFFGEGSRLTVL.

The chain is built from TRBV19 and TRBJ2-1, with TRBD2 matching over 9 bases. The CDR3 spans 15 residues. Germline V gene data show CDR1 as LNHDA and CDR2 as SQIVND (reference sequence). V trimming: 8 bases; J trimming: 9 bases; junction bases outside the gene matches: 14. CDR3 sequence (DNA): TGTGCCAGTGCCCCGTCGCGGGAGGGTACGGGTGAGCAGTTCTTC. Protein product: CASAPSREGTGEQFF.

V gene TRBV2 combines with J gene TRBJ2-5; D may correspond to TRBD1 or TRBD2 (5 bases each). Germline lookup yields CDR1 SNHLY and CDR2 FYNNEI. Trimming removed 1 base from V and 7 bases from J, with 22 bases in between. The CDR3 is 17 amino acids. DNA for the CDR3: TGTGCCAGCAGTGAAGAATACTCCGGCCGGGGCCGGGGGACCCAGTACTTC. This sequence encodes CASSEEYSGRGRGTQYF.

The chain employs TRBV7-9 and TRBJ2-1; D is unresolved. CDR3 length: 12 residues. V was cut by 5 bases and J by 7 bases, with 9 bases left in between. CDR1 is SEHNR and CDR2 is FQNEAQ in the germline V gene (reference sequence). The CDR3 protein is CASSVPRNEQFF. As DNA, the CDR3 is TGTGCCAGCAGCGTCCCCCGGAATGAGCAGTTCTTC.

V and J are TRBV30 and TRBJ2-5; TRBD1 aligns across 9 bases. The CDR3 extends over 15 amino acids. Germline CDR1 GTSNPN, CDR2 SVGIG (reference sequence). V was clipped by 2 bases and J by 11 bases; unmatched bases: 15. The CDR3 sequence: CAWSPLDRGTREQYF. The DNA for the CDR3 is TGTGCCTGGAGTCCTTTAGACAGGGGGACCCGGGAGCAGTACTTC.

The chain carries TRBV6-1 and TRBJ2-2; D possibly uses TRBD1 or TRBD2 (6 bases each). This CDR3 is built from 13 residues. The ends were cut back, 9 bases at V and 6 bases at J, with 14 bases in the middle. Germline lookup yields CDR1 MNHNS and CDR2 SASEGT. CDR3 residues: CASPVRGAGELFF. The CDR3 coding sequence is TGTGCCAGTCCCGTTAGGGGGGCCGGGGAGCTGTTTTTT.

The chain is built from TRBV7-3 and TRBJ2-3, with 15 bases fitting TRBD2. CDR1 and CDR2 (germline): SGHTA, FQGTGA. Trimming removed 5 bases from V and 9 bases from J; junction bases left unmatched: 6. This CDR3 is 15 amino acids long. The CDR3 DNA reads TGTGCCAGCAGCGACCGGACTAGCGGGGGGGCCACGCAGTATTTT. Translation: CASSDRTSGGATQYF.

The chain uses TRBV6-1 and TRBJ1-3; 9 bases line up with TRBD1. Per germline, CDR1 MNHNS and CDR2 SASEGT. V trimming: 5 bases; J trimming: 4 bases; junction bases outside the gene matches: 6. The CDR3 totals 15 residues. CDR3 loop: CASSLQGASGNTIYF. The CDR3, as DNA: TGTGCCAGCAGTTTACAGGGGGCTTCGGGAAACACCATATATTTT.

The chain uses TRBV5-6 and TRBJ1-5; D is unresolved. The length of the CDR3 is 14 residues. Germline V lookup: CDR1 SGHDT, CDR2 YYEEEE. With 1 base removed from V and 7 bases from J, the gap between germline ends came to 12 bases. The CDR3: CASSLMGKGQPQHF. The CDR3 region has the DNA TGTGCCAGCAGCTTGATGGGTAAGGGACAGCCCCAGCATTTT.

The CDR3 DNA follows: TGTGCCAGCACCCTCAGGGGGACCCACGAGCAGTACTTC. This translates into CASTLRGTHEQYF. The chain combines TRBV2 with TRBJ2-7; TRBD1 aligns across 7 bases. This CDR3 is built from 13 residues. J gave up 5 bases and V 7 bases, and 8 bases lay outside the gene matches. The V gene's germline CDR1 is SNHLY and CDR2 FYNNEI. The full variable domain, in which reference TRBV2 and TRBJ2-7 provide the parts outside the CDR3, is EPEVTQTPSHQVTQMGQEVILRCVPISNHLYFYWYRQILGQKVEFLVSFYNNEISEKSEIFDDQFSVERPDGSNFTLKIRSTKLEDSAMYFCASTLRGTHEQYFGPGTRLTVT.

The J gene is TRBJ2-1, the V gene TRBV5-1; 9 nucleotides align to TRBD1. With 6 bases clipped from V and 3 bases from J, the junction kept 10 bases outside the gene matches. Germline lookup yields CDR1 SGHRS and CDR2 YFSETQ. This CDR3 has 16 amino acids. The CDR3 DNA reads TGCGCCAGCACCTTAGCGCCGGGACAGGGCTACAATGAGCAGTTCTTC. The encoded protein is CASTLAPGQGYNEQFF. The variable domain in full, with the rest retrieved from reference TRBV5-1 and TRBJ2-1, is KAGVTQTPRYLIKTRGQQVTLSCSPISGHRSVSWYQQTPGQGLQFLFEYFSETQRNKGNFPGRFSGRQFSNSRSEMNVSTLELGDSALYLCASTLAPGQGYNEQFFGPGTRLTVL.

CDR3 protein: CASSSEEAGAIPEQFF. The CDR3 nucleotides read TGTGCCAGCAGCTCGGAAGAAGCGGGAGCGATTCCAGAGCAGTTCTTC. The rearrangement links TRBV7-9 to TRBJ2-1; 8 nucleotides align to TRBD2. Per germline, CDR1 SEHNR and CDR2 FQNEAQ (reference sequence). Trimming removed 4 bases from V and 10 bases from J; junction bases left unmatched: 15. CDR3 length: 16 amino acids.

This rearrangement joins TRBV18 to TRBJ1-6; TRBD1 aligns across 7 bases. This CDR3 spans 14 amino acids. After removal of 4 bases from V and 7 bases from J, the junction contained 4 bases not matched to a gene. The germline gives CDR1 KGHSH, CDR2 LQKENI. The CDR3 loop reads CASSREQGNSPLHF. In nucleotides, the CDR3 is TGTGCCAGCTCACGGGAACAGGGGAATTCACCCCTCCACTTT.

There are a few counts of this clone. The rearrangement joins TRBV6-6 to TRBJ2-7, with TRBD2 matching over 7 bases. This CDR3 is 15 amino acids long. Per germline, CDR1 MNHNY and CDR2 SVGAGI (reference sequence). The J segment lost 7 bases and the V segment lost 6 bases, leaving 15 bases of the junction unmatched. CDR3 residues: CASSSPSGPLGEQYF. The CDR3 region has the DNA TGTGCCAGCAGCTCCCCTAGCGGCCCTCTCGGGGAGCAGTACTTC.

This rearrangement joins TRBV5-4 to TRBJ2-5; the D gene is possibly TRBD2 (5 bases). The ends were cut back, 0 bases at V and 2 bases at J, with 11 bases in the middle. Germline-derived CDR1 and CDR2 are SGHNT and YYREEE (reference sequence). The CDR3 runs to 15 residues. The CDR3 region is CASSLASGVQETQYF. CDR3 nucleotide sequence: TGTGCCAGCAGCTTGGCAAGCGGTGTACAAGAGACCCAGTACTTC.

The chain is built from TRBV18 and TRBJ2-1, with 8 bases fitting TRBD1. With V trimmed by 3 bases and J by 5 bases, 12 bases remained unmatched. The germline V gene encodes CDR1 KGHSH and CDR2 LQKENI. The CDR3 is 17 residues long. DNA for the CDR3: TGTGCCAGCTCACCCCCAAACAGACAGGGGAAAAACAATGAGCAGTTCTTC. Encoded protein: CASSPPNRQGKNNEQFF.

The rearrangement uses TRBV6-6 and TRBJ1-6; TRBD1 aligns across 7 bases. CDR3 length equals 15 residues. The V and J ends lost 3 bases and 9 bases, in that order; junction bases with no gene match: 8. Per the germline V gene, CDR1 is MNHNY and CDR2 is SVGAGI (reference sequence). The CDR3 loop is CASSYSEGARSPLHF. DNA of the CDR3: TGTGCCAGCAGTTATTCGGAGGGGGCCCGTTCACCCCTCCACTTT.

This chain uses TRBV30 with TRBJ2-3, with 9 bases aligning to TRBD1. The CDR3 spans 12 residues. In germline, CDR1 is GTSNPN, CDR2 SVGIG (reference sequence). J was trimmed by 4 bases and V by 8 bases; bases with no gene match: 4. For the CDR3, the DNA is TGTGCCCGCGGGACAGGGTCAGATACGCAGTATTTT. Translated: CARGTGSDTQYF.

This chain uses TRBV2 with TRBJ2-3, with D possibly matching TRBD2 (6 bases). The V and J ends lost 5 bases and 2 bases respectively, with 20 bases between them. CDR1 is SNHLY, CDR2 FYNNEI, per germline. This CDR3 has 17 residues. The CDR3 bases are TGTGCCAGCAGTCTTCGCCGGGGAGGCGGTTCCACAGATACGCAGTATTTT. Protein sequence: CASSLRRGGGSTDTQYF.

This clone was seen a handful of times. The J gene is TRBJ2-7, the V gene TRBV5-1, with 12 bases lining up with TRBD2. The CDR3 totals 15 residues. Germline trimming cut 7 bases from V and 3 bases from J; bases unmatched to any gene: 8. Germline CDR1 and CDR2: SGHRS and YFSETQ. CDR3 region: CASRSLTSGSYEQYF. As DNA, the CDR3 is TGCGCCAGCCGCTCCCTGACTAGCGGGAGCTACGAGCAGTACTTC.

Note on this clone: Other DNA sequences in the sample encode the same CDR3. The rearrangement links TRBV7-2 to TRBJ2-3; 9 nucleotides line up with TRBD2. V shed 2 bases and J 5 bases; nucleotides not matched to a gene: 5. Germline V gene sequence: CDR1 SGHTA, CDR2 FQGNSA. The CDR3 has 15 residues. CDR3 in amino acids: CASSLTALAGDTQYF. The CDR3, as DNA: TGTGCCAGCAGCTTAACAGCACTAGCGGGAGATACGCAGTATTTT.

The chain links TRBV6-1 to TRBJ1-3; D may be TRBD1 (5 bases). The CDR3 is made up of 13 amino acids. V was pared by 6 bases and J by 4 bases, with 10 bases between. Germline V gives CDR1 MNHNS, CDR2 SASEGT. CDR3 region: CASRGDSGNTIYF. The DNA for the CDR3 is TGTGCCAGCAGAGGGGATTCGGGAAACACCATATATTTT.

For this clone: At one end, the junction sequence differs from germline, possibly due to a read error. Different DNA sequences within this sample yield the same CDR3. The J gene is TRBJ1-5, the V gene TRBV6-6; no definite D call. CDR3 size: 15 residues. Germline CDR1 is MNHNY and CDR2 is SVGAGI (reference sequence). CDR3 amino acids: CASSPNTISNQPQHF. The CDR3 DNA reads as TGCGCCAGCAGCCCCAACACCATTAGCAATCAGCCCCAGCATTTT.

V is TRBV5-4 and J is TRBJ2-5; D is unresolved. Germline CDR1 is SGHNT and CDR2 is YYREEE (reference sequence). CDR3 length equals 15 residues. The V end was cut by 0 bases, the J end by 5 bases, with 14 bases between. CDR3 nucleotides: TGTGCCAGCAGCTTGGAAGGAGCCCGGCGGGAGACCCAGTACTTC. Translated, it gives CASSLEGARRETQYF.